The clone carrying this T cell receptor beta chain was seen more than once but under ten times. The sample is drawn from a study of blood T cell repertoires in COVID-19. Study-wide background: The study drew acute and convalescent COVID-19 samples from the United States, Italy and Spain. Nucleic acid was either cDNA or gDNA, and it came from T cells, B-cell-depleted T cells, or PBMCs.

Methods used by the authors: Estimates of nucleated cell counts were drawn from the amplification of reference gene primers. Assay used: immunoSEQ multiplex PCR; TCRdb lists only in-frame clones, some missing. Clone size and V and J calls were adopted from that table, with D and trimming inferred from the DNA. The sample holds about 180,000 clones, around 86% seen once. While infection was still active, Seattle patients were enrolled and then followed longitudinally. The sequenced sample consisted of peripheral blood. This receptor was taken from a woman in her sixties or seventies with COVID-19, enrolled during active disease.

CDR3 nucleotides: TGTGCCAGCAGCCTTGACAGAAACAATCAGCCCCAGCATTTT. Translation: CASSLDRNNQPQHF. V and J are TRBV6-6 and TRBJ1-5; a weak D match, TRBD1 (5 bases). The CDR3 has 14 residues. Germline CDR1 and CDR2: MNHNY and SVGAGI (reference sequence). V was trimmed by 6 bases and J by 3 bases, leaving 12 bases between them.